This TCR beta chain was captured by sequencing in a study of siplizumab effects on memory and regulatory T cells (dated by TCRdb to the late 2010s). Looking at the study overall: The effect of the anti-CD2 antibody siplizumab on alloreactive T-cell subsets was examined in allogeneic mixed lymphocyte reactions constructed from human PBMCs.

The germline V gene specifies SGDLS as CDR1 and YYNGEE as CDR2. Trimming at the junction amounts to 5 bases on V and 1 base on J, and the germline ends lie 12 bases apart. Spanning cysteine to phenylalanine, the CDR3 consists of 14 amino acids. Left in the record is the CDR3 DNA by itself, 42 bases read in frame from the first base. Concerning this clone itself: Its antigen remains unidentified. No quality values exist for individual bases; no much larger clone is one base distant.

Additional sequencing covered unstimulated subsets from three donor pairs, namely CD8+ effector memory, CD4+ naive, CD8+ TEMRA, CD4+ memory and CD8+ naive. TCRbeta CDR3 sequencing was performed on sorted unstimulated T cells and on proliferating T cells recovered from mixed lymphocyte reactions. Fresh whole blood from about ten HLA-typed healthy donors served as the source for isolating PBMCs. Points the paper makes about the study in general: Unstimulated naive T cells appeared to be more diverse than memory T cells, and naive cells seemed to make a substantial contribution to the alloresponse. The cumulative frequency of alloreactive sequences traceable to unstimulated CD4+ memory T cells was significantly reduced by siplizumab. Whether proliferating Tregs from siplizumab cultures actually had suppressive function was not functionally confirmed. Because sequences below about 10^-5 frequency were poorly captured, only a minor fraction of alloreactive clones could be mapped to unstimulated subsets. In reactions with siplizumab, an average of roughly 69% of mappable alloreactive CD4+ clones were Treg-derived, compared with 26.9% in control reactions. For roughly 80-96% of proliferating CD4+ or CD8+ clones, no naive or memory phenotype could be assigned.

The library was built by means of the immunoSEQ multiplex PCR assay. The deep sequencing platform assayed around 94,000 TCR templates per sample. Genomic DNA extracted from sorted T cells was used for TCRbeta CDR3 sequencing. From the authors' description of their analysis: The R programming language was used for clonal analysis of the TCRbeta CDR3 data. Alloreactive CD4+ and CD8+ clones were defined by comparing unstimulated samples with post-reaction CFSE-low samples. By matching sequences to the repertoires of sorted unstimulated Treg and non-Treg cells, each alloreactive CD4+ clone was assigned a regulatory or non-regulatory origin. Held by TCRdb, this immuneACCESS table contains in-frame sequences only and omits some clones. Under half of the omission traces to an unresolved V gene where checked; the cause of the rest is unknown. V, J and clone size reflect that table, while D and trimming were determined from the DNA. The sample yields approximately 40,000 clones; around 90% were counted once. The ten top clones hold 0.25% of the sample.

What was sequenced was naive CD4+ T cells sorted from blood. Reading the label with the study, this specimen's cell subset or site is: unstimulated naive T cells. The sequence was obtained from a human donor in good health. The rearrangement combines TRBV9 with TRBJ1-1, with the D segment identity uncertain. In nucleotide form, the sequence is TGTGCCAGCAGTGGATCCGGGAGGAACACTGAAGCTTTCTTT. It specifies CASSGSGRNTEAFF. The CDR3 plus the reference TRBV9 and TRBJ1-1 genes for the other parts give the full variable domain: DSGVTQTPKHLITATGQRVTLRCSPRSGDLSVYWYQQSLDQGLQFLIQYYNGEERAKGNILERFSAQQFPDLHSELNLSSLELGDSALYFCASSGSGRNTEAFFGQGTRLTVV.